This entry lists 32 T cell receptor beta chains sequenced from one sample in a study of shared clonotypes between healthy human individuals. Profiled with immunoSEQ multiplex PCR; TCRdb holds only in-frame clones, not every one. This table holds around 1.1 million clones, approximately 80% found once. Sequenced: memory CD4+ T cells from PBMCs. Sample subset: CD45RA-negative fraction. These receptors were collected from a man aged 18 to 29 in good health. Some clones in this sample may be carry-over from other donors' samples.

The CDR3 reads CASSLRAGPLYEQYF. CDR3 nucleotide sequence: TGTGCCAGCAGCTTACGAGCGGGGCCCCTATACGAGCAGTACTTC. This chain connects TRBV11-2 to TRBJ2-7, with 7 bases identical to TRBD2. Germline V CDR1 and CDR2: SGHAT, FQNNGV. V lost 2 bases and J lost 4; bases outside the gene matches: 8. This CDR3 contains 15 residues.

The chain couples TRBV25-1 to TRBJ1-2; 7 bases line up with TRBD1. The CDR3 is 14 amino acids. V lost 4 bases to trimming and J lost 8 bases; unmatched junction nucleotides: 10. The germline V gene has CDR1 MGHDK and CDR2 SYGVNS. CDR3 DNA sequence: TGTGCCAGCAGTGGAAGGACAGGTATAAGAGGCTACACCTTC. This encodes CASSGRTGIRGYTF.

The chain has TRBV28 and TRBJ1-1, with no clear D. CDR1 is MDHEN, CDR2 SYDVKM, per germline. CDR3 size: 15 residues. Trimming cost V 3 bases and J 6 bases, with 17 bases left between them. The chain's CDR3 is CASSFEASLGPEAFF. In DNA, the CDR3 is TGTGCCAGCAGTTTTGAGGCATCTTTAGGACCTGAAGCTTTCTTT.

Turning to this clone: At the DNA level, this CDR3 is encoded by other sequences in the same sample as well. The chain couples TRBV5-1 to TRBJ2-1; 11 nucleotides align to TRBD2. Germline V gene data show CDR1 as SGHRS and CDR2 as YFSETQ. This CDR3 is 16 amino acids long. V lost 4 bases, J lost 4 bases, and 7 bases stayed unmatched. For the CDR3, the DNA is TGCGCCAGCAGCACAGCCGGGACTAGCGGATACAATGAGCAGTTCTTC. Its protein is CASSTAGTSGYNEQFF.

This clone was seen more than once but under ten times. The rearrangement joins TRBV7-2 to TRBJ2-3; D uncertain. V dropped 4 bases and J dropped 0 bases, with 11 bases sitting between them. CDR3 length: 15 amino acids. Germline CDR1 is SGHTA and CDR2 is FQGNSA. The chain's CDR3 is CASSSRRVSTDTQYF. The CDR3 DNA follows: TGTGCCAGCAGCTCGCGCCGGGTTAGCACAGATACGCAGTATTTT. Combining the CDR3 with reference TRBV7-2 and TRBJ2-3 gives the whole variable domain GAGVSQSPSNKVTEKGKDVELRCDPISGHTALYWYRQSLGQGLEFLIYFQGNSAPDKSGLPSDRFSAERTGGSVSTLTIQRTQQEDSAVYLCASSSRRVSTDTQYFGPGTRLTVL.

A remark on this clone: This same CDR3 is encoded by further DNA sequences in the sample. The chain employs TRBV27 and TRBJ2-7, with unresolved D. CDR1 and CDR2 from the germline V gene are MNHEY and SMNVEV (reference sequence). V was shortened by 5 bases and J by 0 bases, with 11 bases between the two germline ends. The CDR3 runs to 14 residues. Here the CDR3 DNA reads TGTGCCAGCAGTCCGGACGGTATCTCCTACGAGCAGTACTTC. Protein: CASSPDGISYEQYF.

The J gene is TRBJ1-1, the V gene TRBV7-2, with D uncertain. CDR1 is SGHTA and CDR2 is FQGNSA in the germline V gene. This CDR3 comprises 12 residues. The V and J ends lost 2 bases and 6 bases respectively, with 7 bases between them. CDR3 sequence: CASSLMVSEAFF. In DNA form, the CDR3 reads TGTGCCAGCAGCTTAATGGTTTCTGAAGCTTTCTTT.

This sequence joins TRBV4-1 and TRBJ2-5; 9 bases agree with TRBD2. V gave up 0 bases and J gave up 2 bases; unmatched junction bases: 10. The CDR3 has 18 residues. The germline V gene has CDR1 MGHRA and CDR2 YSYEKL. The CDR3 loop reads CASSQDKWASGNQETQYF. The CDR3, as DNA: TGCGCCAGCAGCCAAGATAAGTGGGCTAGCGGGAATCAAGAGACCCAGTACTTC.

CDR3 nucleotide sequence: TGTGCCATCAGTGCGGGACAGGGAAACTACGAGCAGTACTTC. Protein: CAISAGQGNYEQYF. The chain employs TRBV10-3 and TRBJ2-7; 9 positions match TRBD1. Germline V CDR1 and CDR2: ENHRY, SYGVKD. The CDR3 is 14 amino acids. Losses at the gene ends were 4 bases for V and 3 bases for J; bases not matched to a gene: 4.

The CDR3, as DNA: TGTGCCACACTTCAGGGGGCAGGGCAGCCCCAGCATTTT. It is translated as CATLQGAGQPQHF. The chain employs TRBV28 and TRBJ1-5, with TRBD1 matching over 8 bases. Germline CDR1 is MDHEN and CDR2 is SYDVKM. The CDR3 loop spans 13 amino acids. The V and J ends lost 10 bases and 7 bases, in that order; junction bases with no gene match: 9. Looking up the rest from reference TRBV28 and TRBJ1-5 gives the full variable domain: DVKVTQSSRYLVKRTGEKVFLECVQDMDHENMFWYRQDPGLGLRLIYFSYDVKMKEKGDIPEGYSVSREKKERFSLILESASTNQTSMYLCATLQGAGQPQHFGDGTRLSIL.

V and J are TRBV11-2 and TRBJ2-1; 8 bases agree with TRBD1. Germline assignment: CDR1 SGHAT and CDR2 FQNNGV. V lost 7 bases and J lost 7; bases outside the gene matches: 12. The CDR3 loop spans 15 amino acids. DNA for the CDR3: TGTGCCAGCACTTCCGGGCTACAGGGGGTGAATGAGCAGTTCTTC. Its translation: CASTSGLQGVNEQFF. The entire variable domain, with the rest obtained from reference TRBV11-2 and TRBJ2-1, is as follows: EAGVAQSPRYKIIEKRQSVAFWCNPISGHATLYWYQQILGQGPKLLIQFQNNGVVDDSQLPKDRFSAERLKGVDSTLKIQPAKLEDSAVYLCASTSGLQGVNEQFFGPGTRLTVL.

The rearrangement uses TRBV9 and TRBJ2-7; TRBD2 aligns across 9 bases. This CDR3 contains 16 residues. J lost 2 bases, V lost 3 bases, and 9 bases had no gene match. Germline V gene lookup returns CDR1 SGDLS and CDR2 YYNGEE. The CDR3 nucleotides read TGTGCCAGCAGCGCCGAAGGAGGGACTAGCACCTACGAGCAGTACTTC. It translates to CASSAEGGTSTYEQYF.

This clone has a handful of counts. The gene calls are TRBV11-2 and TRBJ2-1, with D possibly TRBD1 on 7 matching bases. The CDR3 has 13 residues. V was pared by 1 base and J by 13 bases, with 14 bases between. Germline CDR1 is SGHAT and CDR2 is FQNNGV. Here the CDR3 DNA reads TGTGCCAGCAGCTTAGTGGGCAGGGGGGCACAGTTCTTC. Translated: CASSLVGRGAQFF.

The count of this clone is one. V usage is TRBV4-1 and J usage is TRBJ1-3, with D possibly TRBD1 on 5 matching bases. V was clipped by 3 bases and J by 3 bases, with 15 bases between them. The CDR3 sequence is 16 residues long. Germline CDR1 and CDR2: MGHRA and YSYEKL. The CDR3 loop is CASSQNLAGNGNTIYF. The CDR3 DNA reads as TGCGCCAGCAGCCAGAACCTAGCAGGGAATGGAAACACCATATATTTT.

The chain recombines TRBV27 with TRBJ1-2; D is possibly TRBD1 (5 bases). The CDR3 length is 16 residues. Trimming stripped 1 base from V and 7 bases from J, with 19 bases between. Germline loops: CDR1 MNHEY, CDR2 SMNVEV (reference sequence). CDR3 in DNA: TGTGCCAGCAGTTTATTTGGCTCGGATGGGGGGGGTGGCTACACCTTC. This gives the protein CASSLFGSDGGGGYTF.

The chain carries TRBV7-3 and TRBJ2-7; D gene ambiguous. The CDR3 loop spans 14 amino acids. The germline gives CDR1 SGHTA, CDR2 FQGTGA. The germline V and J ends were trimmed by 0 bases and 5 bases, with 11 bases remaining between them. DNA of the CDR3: TGTGCCAGCAGCTTAACCCCTTCTCGGGACGAGCAGTACTTC. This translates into CASSLTPSRDEQYF. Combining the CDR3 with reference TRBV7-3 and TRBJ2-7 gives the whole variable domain GAGVSQTPSNKVTEKGKYVELRCDPISGHTALYWYRQSLGQGPEFLIYFQGTGAADDSGLPNDRFFAVRPEGSVSTLKIQRTERGDSAVYLCASSLTPSRDEQYFGPGTRLTVT.

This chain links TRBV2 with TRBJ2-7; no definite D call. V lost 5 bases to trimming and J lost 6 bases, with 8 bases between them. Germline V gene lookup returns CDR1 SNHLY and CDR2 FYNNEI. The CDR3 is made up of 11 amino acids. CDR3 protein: CASSRGSEQYF. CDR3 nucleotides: TGTGCCAGCAGTCGCGGCTCCGAGCAGTACTTC.

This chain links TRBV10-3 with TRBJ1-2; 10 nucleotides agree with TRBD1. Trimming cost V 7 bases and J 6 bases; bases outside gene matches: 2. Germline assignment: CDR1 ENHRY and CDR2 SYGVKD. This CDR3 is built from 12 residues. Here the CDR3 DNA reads TGTGCCATCAAAGGGACAGGGGATGGCTACACCTTC. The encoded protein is CAIKGTGDGYTF.

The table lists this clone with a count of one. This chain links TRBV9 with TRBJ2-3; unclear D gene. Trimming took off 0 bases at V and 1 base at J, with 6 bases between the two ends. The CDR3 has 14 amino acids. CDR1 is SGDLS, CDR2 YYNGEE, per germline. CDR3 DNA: TGTGCCAGCAGCGTAGAACGGGGCACAGATACGCAGTATTTT. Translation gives CASSVERGTDTQYF.

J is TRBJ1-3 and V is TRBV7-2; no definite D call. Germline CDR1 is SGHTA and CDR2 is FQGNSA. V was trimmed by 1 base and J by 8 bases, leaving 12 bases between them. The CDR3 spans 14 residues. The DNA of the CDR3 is TGTGCCAGCAGCTTAGGGTGGGGATCAGACACCATATATTTT. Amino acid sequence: CASSLGWGSDTIYF.

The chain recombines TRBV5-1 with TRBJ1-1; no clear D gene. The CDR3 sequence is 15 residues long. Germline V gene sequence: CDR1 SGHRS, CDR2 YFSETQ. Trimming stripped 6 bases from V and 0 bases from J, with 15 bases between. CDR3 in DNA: TGCGCCAGCAACCCCGGTGAACAGTTGAACACTGAAGCTTTCTTT. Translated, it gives CASNPGEQLNTEAFF.

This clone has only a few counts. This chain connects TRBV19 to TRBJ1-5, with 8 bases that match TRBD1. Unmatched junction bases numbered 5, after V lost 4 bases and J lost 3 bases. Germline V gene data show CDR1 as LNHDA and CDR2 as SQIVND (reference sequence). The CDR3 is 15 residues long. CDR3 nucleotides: TGTGCCAGTAGTACCGGGACAGGAGACAATCAGCCCCAGCATTTT. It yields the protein CASSTGTGDNQPQHF. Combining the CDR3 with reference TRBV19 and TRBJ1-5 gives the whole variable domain DGGITQSPKYLFRKEGQNVTLSCEQNLNHDAMYWYRQDPGQGLRLIYYSQIVNDFQKGDIAEGYSVSREKKESFPLTVTSAQKNPTAFYLCASSTGTGDNQPQHFGDGTRLSIL.

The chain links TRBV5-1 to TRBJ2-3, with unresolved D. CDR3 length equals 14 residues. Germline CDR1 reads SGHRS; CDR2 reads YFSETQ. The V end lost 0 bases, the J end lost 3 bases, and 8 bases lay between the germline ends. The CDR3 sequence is CASSLDRATDTQYF. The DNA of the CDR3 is TGCGCCAGCAGCTTGGATAGGGCTACAGATACGCAGTATTTT.

The CDR3 spells CAWSKGLAGGQYF. The CDR3, as DNA: TGTGCCTGGAGTAAGGGACTAGCGGGAGGGCAGTACTTC. The chain recombines TRBV30 with TRBJ2-7; 15 nucleotides align to TRBD2. V lost 2 bases to trimming and J lost 9 bases; unmatched junction nucleotides: 2. Per germline, CDR1 GTSNPN and CDR2 SVGIG (reference sequence). The CDR3 covers 13 residues.

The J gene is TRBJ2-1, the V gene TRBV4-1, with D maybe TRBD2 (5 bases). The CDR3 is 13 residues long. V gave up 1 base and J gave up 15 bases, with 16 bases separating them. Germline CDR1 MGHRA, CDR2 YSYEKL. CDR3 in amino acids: CASSQVSTTRLFF. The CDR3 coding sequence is TGCGCCAGCAGCCAAGTCTCGACTACCAGACTGTTCTTC.

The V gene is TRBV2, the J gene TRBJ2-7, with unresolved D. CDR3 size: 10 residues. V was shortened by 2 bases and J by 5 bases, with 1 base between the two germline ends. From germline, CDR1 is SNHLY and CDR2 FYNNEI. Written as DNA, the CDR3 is TGTGCCAGCAGTGAAAACGAGCAGTACTTC. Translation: CASSENEQYF.

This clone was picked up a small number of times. This chain's CDR3 is CASSLVLAGGDTQYF. CDR3 in DNA: TGTGCCAGCAGTTTAGTCCTAGCGGGAGGAGATACGCAGTATTTT. This chain joins TRBV28 and TRBJ2-3, with 11 nucleotides matching TRBD2. The ends lost 2 bases at V and 5 bases at J; junction bases unmatched: 3. CDR3 length equals 15 residues. Germline loops: CDR1 MDHEN, CDR2 SYDVKM. The variable domain in full, completed from reference TRBV28 and TRBJ2-3, reads DVKVTQSSRYLVKRTGEKVFLECVQDMDHENMFWYRQDPGLGLRLIYFSYDVKMKEKGDIPEGYSVSREKKERFSLILESASTNQTSMYLCASSLVLAGGDTQYFGPGTRLTVL.

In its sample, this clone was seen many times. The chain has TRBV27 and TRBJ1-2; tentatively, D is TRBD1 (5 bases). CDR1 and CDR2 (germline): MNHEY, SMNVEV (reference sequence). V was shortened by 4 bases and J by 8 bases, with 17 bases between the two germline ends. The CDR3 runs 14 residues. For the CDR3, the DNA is TGTGCCAGCAGTTCCACCGGGACCGTAGGAGGCTACACCTTC. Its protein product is CASSSTGTVGGYTF.

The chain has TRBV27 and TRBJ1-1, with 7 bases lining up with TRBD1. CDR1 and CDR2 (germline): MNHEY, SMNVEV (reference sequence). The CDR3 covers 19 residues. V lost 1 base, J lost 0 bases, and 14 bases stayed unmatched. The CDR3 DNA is TGTGCCAGCAGTTTATTCAGTCGAGGGGGCCCTGGGATGAACACTGAAGCTTTCTTT. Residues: CASSLFSRGGPGMNTEAFF.

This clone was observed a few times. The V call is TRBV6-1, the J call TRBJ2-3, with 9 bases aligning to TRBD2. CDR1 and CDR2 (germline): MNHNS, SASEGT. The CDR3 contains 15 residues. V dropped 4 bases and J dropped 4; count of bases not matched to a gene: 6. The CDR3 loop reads CASSGSGSGADTQYF. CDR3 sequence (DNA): TGTGCCAGCAGTGGTAGCGGGAGCGGGGCAGATACGCAGTATTTT.

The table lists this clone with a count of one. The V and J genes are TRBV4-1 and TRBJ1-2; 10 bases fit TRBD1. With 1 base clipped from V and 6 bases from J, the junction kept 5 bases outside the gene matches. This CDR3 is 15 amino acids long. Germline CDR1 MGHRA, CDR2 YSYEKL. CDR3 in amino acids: CASSQGRQGAHGYTF. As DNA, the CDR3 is TGCGCCAGCAGCCAAGGGAGACAGGGGGCTCATGGCTACACCTTC.

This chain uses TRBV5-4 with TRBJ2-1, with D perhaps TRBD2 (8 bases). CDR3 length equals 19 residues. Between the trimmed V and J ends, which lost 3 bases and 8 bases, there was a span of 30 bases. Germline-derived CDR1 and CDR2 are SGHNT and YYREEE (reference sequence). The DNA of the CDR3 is TGTGCCAGCAGCTCCGACAGGGTGTGGTCTTATGGCGGGAGGTATGAGCAGTTCTTC. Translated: CASSSDRVWSYGGRYEQFF.